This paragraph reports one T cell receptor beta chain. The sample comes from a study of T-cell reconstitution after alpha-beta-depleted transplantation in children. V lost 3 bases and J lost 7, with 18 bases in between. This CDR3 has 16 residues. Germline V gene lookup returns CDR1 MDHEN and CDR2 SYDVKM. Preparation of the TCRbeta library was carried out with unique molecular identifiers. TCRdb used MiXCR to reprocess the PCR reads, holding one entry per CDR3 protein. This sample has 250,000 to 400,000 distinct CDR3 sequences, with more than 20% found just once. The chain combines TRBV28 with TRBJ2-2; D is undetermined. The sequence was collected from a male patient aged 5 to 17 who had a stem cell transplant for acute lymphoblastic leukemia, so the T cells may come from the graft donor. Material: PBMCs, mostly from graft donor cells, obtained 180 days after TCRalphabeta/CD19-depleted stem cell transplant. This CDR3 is CASSFPDPQTSGELFF. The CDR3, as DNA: TGTGCCAGCAGTTTTCCCGACCCTCAGACAAGCGGGGAGCTGTTTTTT.